Below are 17 T cell receptor beta chains sequenced from a single sample in a study of cytomegalovirus exposure and HLA in healthy donors. The PCR used 60 Vbeta and 13 Jbeta primers. The repertoire was sequenced with immunoSEQ multiplex PCR; TCRdb's copy has only in-frame clones and lacks some. The profile covers about 140,000 clones, with approximately 60% appearing a single time and approximately 1.6% taken by the ten largest. Input material: PBMCs. The receptors shown here come from a human donor in good health.

The V gene is TRBV7-2, the J gene TRBJ2-5, with D possibly matching TRBD2 (6 bases). TRBJ2-7 explains the end of the DNA better; the J call may be wrong. The germline gives CDR1 SGHTA, CDR2 FQGNSA. This CDR3 is 14 amino acids long. The CDR3 DNA is TGTGCCAGCGGCACTAGCTTGAGGGGCTCCGAGCAGTACTTC. This sequence encodes CASGTSLRGSEQYF.

The rearrangement uses TRBV5-1 and TRBJ2-1, with TRBD2 matching 7 bases. V was pared by 0 bases and J by 6 bases, with 9 bases of the junction left unmatched. Germline CDR1 SGHRS, CDR2 YFSETQ. The CDR3 is made up of 16 amino acids. The DNA for the CDR3 is TGCGCCAGCAGCTTGGCCTGGGGAGGGCCGTCCAATGAGCAGTTCTTC. Translating gives CASSLAWGGPSNEQFF.

The CDR3 region has the DNA TGTGCCAGCAGCGAGAACCTCAGGGGCACTGAAGCTTTCTTT. It is translated as CASSENLRGTEAFF. The J gene is TRBJ1-1, the V gene TRBV9, with D perhaps TRBD1 (6 bases). This CDR3 spans 14 amino acids. The germline V gene has CDR1 SGDLS and CDR2 YYNGEE. V was shortened by 3 bases and J by 4 bases, with 13 bases between the two germline ends.

This clone was detected a few times. This chain uses TRBV6-5 with TRBJ2-7, with D uncertain. The CDR3 has 15 residues. The germline V and J ends were trimmed by 0 bases and 3 bases, with 12 bases remaining between them. Per the germline V gene, CDR1 is MNHEY and CDR2 is SVGAGI. The CDR3 DNA follows: TGTGCCAGCAGTTACTCCAGGCGTACCAACTACGAGCAGTACTTC. Translated: CASSYSRRTNYEQYF.

This chain joins TRBV5-1 and TRBJ2-3; 15 nucleotides agree with TRBD2. The CDR3 runs to 16 residues. V trimming: 3 bases; J trimming: 6 bases; junction bases outside the gene matches: 5. Germline V gene lookup returns CDR1 SGHRS and CDR2 YFSETQ. CDR3 protein: CASSWWTSGRVDTQYF. The DNA of the CDR3 is TGCGCCAGCAGCTGGTGGACTAGCGGGAGGGTGGATACGCAGTATTTT.

This clone was seen just once. This chain links TRBV27 with TRBJ2-7, with TRBD2 matching over 11 bases. Germline CDR1 is MNHEY and CDR2 is SMNVEV (reference sequence). This CDR3 has 15 amino acids. V shed 5 bases, J shed 5 bases, and the junction held 8 bases outside the gene matches. The CDR3 DNA reads as TGTGCCAGCAGTCTAAAACTAGCGGGAGCCCACGAGCAGTACTTC. As protein: CASSLKLAGAHEQYF.

In this sample, this clone turned up once. V and J are TRBV14 and TRBJ2-5, with 9 positions matching TRBD1. Trimming took 4 bases from V and 6 from J; bases not matched to a gene: 9. This CDR3 is built from 15 residues. The germline V gene has CDR1 SGHDN and CDR2 FVKESK. The CDR3 sequence is CASSPTGTGLKTQYF. In nucleotides, the CDR3 is TGTGCCAGCAGCCCGACCGGGACAGGGCTGAAGACCCAGTACTTC.

The chain's CDR3 is CASSDSSTDTQYF. CDR3 coding DNA: TGTGCCAGCTCGGACAGCAGCACAGATACGCAGTATTTT. J is TRBJ2-3 and V is TRBV5-8, with D tentatively TRBD1 (6 bases). CDR1 is SGHTS and CDR2 is YDEGEE in the germline V gene. This CDR3 has 13 residues. Deletions cut 7 bases from V and 0 bases from J, with 9 bases between.

The chain combines TRBV15 with TRBJ1-3; D not certain. The CDR3 spans 17 residues. V gave up 0 bases and J gave up 0 bases, with 12 bases separating them. The germline CDR1 and CDR2 sequences are LNHNV and YYDKDF (reference sequence). CDR3 DNA: TGTGCCACCAGCAGAGATAACACAGCCTCCTCTGGAAACACCATATATTTT. Encoded protein: CATSRDNTASSGNTIYF.

A few counts support this clone. The chain employs TRBV18 and TRBJ2-7, with D maybe TRBD2 (6 bases). Trimming took off 3 bases at V and 1 base at J, with 10 bases between the two ends. This CDR3 has 14 residues. Germline loops: CDR1 KGHSH, CDR2 LQKENI. In nucleotides, the CDR3 is TGTGCCAGCTCACCGGGACTGCCATCCTACGAGCAGTACTTC. Translated, it gives CASSPGLPSYEQYF.

The rearrangement links TRBV5-5 to TRBJ2-7, with a tentative D call TRBD1 (6 bases). The V and J ends lost 4 bases and 2 bases respectively, with 16 bases between them. This CDR3 spans 15 amino acids. Looked up from germline, CDR1 is SGHKS and CDR2 is YYEKEE (reference sequence). The CDR3 nucleotides are TGTGCCAGCAGCAATCCCGGGACAAGAACCTACGAGCAGTACTTC. Translated: CASSNPGTRTYEQYF.

This clone was observed a single time. This chain joins TRBV5-1 and TRBJ2-1; TRBD2 matches 8 bases. The CDR3 extends over 16 amino acids. Germline V gene data show CDR1 as SGHRS and CDR2 as YFSETQ. Germline trimming cut 4 bases from V and 0 bases from J; bases unmatched to any gene: 6. The CDR3 is CASSTAGTSSYNEQFF. Written as DNA, the CDR3 is TGCGCCAGCAGCACGGCCGGGACTAGCTCCTACAATGAGCAGTTCTTC. Full variable domain (remainder filled in from reference TRBV5-1 and TRBJ2-1): KAGVTQTPRYLIKTRGQQVTLSCSPISGHRSVSWYQQTPGQGLQFLFEYFSETQRNKGNFPGRFSGRQFSNSRSEMNVSTLELGDSALYLCASSTAGTSSYNEQFFGPGTRLTVL.

The CDR3, as DNA: TGTGCCAGCAGCTCCGGGACAACTAGCAATCAGCCCCAGCATTTT. Amino acids: CASSSGTTSNQPQHF. J is TRBJ1-5 and V is TRBV27, with D possibly TRBD1 on 6 matching bases. The germline V and J ends were trimmed by 6 bases and 0 bases, with 12 bases remaining between them. The germline V gene has CDR1 MNHEY and CDR2 SMNVEV (reference sequence). The CDR3 totals 15 residues.

The chain joins TRBV29-1 to TRBJ1-2; TRBD1 aligns across 7 bases. The CDR3 totals 13 residues. V lost 0 bases, J lost 8 bases, and 6 bases stayed unmatched. CDR1 is SQVTM and CDR2 is ANQGSEA in the germline V gene. CDR3 nucleotide sequence: TGCAGCGTTGAAGATTACAGGGGCGGCGGCTACACCTTC. This gives the protein CSVEDYRGGGYTF. The full variable domain, in which reference TRBV29-1 and TRBJ1-2 provide the parts outside the CDR3, is SAVISQKPSRDICQRGTSLTIQCQVDSQVTMMFWYRQQPGQSLTLIATANQGSEATYESGFVIDKFPISRPNLTFSTLTVSNMSPEDSSIYLCSVEDYRGGGYTFGSGTRLTVV.

The genes are TRBV15 and TRBJ2-7; 9 bases align to TRBD1. The germline gives CDR1 LNHNV, CDR2 YYDKDF (reference sequence). Trimming cost V 1 base and J 2 bases; bases outside gene matches: 9. The CDR3 covers 17 residues. The CDR3 protein is CATSRALGGQGTYEQYF. The CDR3 DNA sequence: TGTGCCACCAGCAGAGCCCTGGGGGGACAGGGAACCTACGAGCAGTACTTC.

This clone was found a few times. The V gene is TRBV12-5, the J gene TRBJ1-5, with 10 bases that match TRBD1. V lost 0 bases, J lost 2 bases, and 10 bases stayed unmatched. Germline values: CDR1 LGHNT, CDR2 FRNRAP. The CDR3 length is 19 residues. The CDR3 nucleotides are TGTGCTAGTGGTTTGGTACTAGGGACAGGGGAATTCGGCAATCAGCCCCAGCATTTT. Translated: CASGLVLGTGEFGNQPQHF.

This clone turned up a few times. The rearrangement joins TRBV6-1 to TRBJ1-5; no reliable D call. Germline CDR1 MNHNS, CDR2 SASEGT. This CDR3 has 13 amino acids. V was cut by 0 bases and J by 7 bases, with 7 bases left in between. The CDR3 spells CASSEAGVQPQHF. The CDR3 DNA sequence: TGTGCCAGCAGTGAAGCAGGAGTACAGCCCCAGCATTTT.